These 31 T cell receptor beta chains came from one sample sequenced in a study of CD8 T cells in ankylosing spondylitis. Study-wide results and caveats: Typical of ankylosing spondylitis blood, it appeared, was a TCR beta motif of seven to nine highly homologous variants.

TCRdb fed the 5' RACE reads into MiXCR, producing one record per CDR3 protein. The table lists around 890,000 distinct CDR3 sequences, around 11% of them singletons. These TCRs' antigens remain unknown. Material: blood, either unsorted or a sorted T cell fraction (not recorded which). All receptors derive from a male donor with ankylosing spondylitis.

The rearrangement joins TRBV7-8 to TRBJ2-5, with TRBD1 identical over 7 bases. J gave up 5 bases and V 5 bases, and 8 bases lay outside the gene matches. Germline V gives CDR1 SGHVS, CDR2 FQNEAQ. The CDR3 spans 14 residues. The CDR3 DNA is TGTGCCAGCAGCCGAGCCCGGGACAGCGAGACCCAGTACTTC. Amino acids: CASSRARDSETQYF.

This clonotype turned up a few times. The chain combines TRBV20-1 with TRBJ1-4; 7 nucleotides line up with TRBD1. V was pared by 5 bases and J by 1 base, with 1 base of the junction left unmatched. This CDR3 comprises 13 residues. Germline CDR1 and CDR2: DFQATT and SNEGSKA (reference sequence). Here the CDR3 reads CSAWTGTNEKLFF. DNA of the CDR3: TGCAGTGCTTGGACAGGAACTAATGAAAAACTGTTTTTT.

This rearrangement joins TRBV5-6 to TRBJ2-5, with 7 bases matching TRBD1. The CDR3 contains 15 residues. Germline loops: CDR1 SGHDT, CDR2 YYEEEE. J gave up 5 bases and V 3 bases, and 10 bases lay outside the gene matches. The CDR3, as DNA: TGTGCCAGCAGCTGGAGGACAAGGGGGCAGGAGACCCAGTACTTC. Encoded protein: CASSWRTRGQETQYF.

This clonotype showed up many times. The chain couples TRBV5-1 to TRBJ2-3, with 9 bases identical to TRBD1. This CDR3 is 15 amino acids long. V lost 4 bases to trimming and J lost 5 bases; unmatched junction nucleotides: 8. CDR1 and CDR2 (germline): SGHRS, YFSETQ. The CDR3 here is CASSLTGGQGDTQYF. CDR3 in DNA: TGCGCCAGCAGCCTGACAGGGGGTCAAGGAGATACGCAGTATTTT.

The chain is built from TRBV6-5 and TRBJ2-7; 11 bases map to TRBD1. J lost 3 bases, V lost 0 bases, and 4 bases had no gene match. The CDR3 covers 16 residues. From germline, CDR1 is MNHEY and CDR2 SVGAGI. The chain's CDR3 is CASSYSIGTGGYEQYF. For the CDR3, the DNA is TGTGCCAGCAGTTACTCGATCGGGACAGGGGGCTACGAGCAGTACTTC.

DNA of the CDR3: TGTGCCAGCAGCCTCAGACAGGCCTCCAACCTCGGCTACACCTTC. Amino acids: CASSLRQASNLGYTF. The chain uses TRBV4-2 and TRBJ1-2; maybe TRBD1 (6 bases). CDR1 is LGHNA, CDR2 YNFKEQ, per germline. V gave up 4 bases and J gave up 8 bases, with 20 bases separating them. The CDR3 length is 15 residues.

This sequence joins TRBV20-1 and TRBJ2-3, with TRBD2 matching over 7 bases. The CDR3 is made up of 15 amino acids. V lost 0 bases, J lost 6 bases, and 9 bases stayed unmatched. From germline, CDR1 is DFQATT and CDR2 SNEGSKA (reference sequence). The DNA for the CDR3 is TGCAGTGCTAGAGATTCTCAACGCGGGAGTGATACGCAGTATTTT. This gives the protein CSARDSQRGSDTQYF.

This clonotype was detected only a few times. The rearrangement joins TRBV9 to TRBJ2-7, with D possibly matching TRBD1 (6 bases). The CDR3 is made up of 14 amino acids. Germline loops: CDR1 SGDLS, CDR2 YYNGEE. V was pared by 4 bases and J by 3 bases, with 14 bases between. The CDR3 region is CASSPTGSFYEQYF. CDR3 sequence (DNA): TGTGCCAGCAGCCCCACAGGGTCCTTCTACGAGCAGTACTTC.

This clonotype has ten or more counts. The genes are TRBV28 and TRBJ2-3; 7 bases align to TRBD2. This CDR3 is 15 amino acids long. The V gene's germline CDR1 is MDHEN and CDR2 SYDVKM. V was clipped by 7 bases and J by 6 bases; unmatched bases: 13. The CDR3 DNA is TGTGCCAGCACCTTCATGAGAGGGAGGGCGGATACGCAGTATTTT. Amino acid sequence: CASTFMRGRADTQYF. The entire variable domain, with the rest obtained from reference TRBV28 and TRBJ2-3, is as follows: DVKVTQSSRYLVKRTGEKVFLECVQDMDHENMFWYRQDPGLGLRLIYFSYDVKMKEKGDIPEGYSVSREKKERFSLILESASTNQTSMYLCASTFMRGRADTQYFGPGTRLTVL.

V usage is TRBV5-1 and J usage is TRBJ1-1; 10 nucleotides align to TRBD1. Germline assignment: CDR1 SGHRS and CDR2 YFSETQ. The CDR3 consists of 15 residues. Germline trimming cut 4 bases from V and 6 bases from J; bases unmatched to any gene: 9. The CDR3 region is CASSPGTGVLPEAFF. The CDR3 coding sequence is TGCGCCAGCAGCCCCGGGACAGGGGTTCTTCCTGAAGCTTTCTTT.

The chain carries TRBV29-1 and TRBJ1-1; weak D call: TRBD1 (5 bases). The CDR3 contains 12 residues. CDR1 and CDR2 (germline): SQVTM, ANQGSEA. Trimming stripped 6 bases from V and 8 bases from J, with 16 bases between. The CDR3 DNA follows: TGCAGCGTCTCCACCGGGACGATAGAAGCTTTCTTT. This encodes CSVSTGTIEAFF.

Notes on this clonotype: One end of the junction fails to match germline, which may point to a read error. The chain combines TRBV20-1 with TRBJ1-1, with D maybe TRBD1 (6 bases). The CDR3 is made up of 10 amino acids. Germline V lookup: CDR1 DFQATT, CDR2 SNEGSKA (reference sequence). CDR3 nucleotides: TGCAGTGCTAGTGGCGGACAGCTTATCTTT. It codes for CSASGGQLIF.

The J gene is TRBJ2-1, the V gene TRBV12-3 or TRBV12-4; D may correspond to TRBD1 or TRBD2 (5 bases each). Trimming shortened V by 6 bases and J by 3 bases, and 15 bases separated the two germline ends. The CDR3 has 15 amino acids. The CDR3 region has the DNA TGTGCCAGCAGCCAAGGGGAGACGGGCTACAATGAGCAGTTCTTC. Protein sequence: CASSQGETGYNEQFF.

The chain joins TRBV18 to TRBJ1-1; 8 nucleotides line up with TRBD1. The CDR3 is 15 amino acids. Germline-derived CDR1 and CDR2 are KGHSH and LQKENI. V lost 5 bases, J lost 4 bases, and 9 bases stayed unmatched. The DNA of the CDR3 is TGTGCCAGCTCAACGGACAGGGCGGGGGGCACTGAAGCTTTCTTT. This codes for CASSTDRAGGTEAFF.

This sequence joins TRBV4-2 and TRBJ2-5, with a tentative D call TRBD2 (6 bases). The CDR3 is made up of 16 amino acids. V dropped 0 bases and J dropped 3 bases, with 14 bases sitting between them. CDR1 is LGHNA and CDR2 is YNFKEQ in the germline V gene. CDR3 in amino acids: CASSQDGSGIEETQYF. The CDR3 nucleotides read TGTGCCAGCAGCCAAGATGGTAGCGGAATTGAAGAGACCCAGTACTTC.

The chain employs TRBV24-1 and TRBJ2-1, with D unresolved. Germline V gene data show CDR1 as KGHDR and CDR2 as SFDVKD. The ends were cut back, 5 bases at V and 14 bases at J, with 12 bases in the middle. CDR3 length: 11 amino acids. The CDR3 nucleotides read TGTGCCACCAGTGCCCTAGGGCAGAAGTTCTTC. Its protein product is CATSALGQKFF.

This clonotype was seen at least ten times. This sequence joins TRBV12-3 or TRBV12-4 and TRBJ1-5; D not resolved. This CDR3 is 12 amino acids long. V lost 3 bases and J lost 6, with 6 bases in between. CDR3 loop: CASSLEGQPQHF. CDR3 nucleotides: TGTGCCAGCAGTTTGGAGGGTCAGCCCCAGCATTTT.

The chain employs TRBV2 and TRBJ2-3; D uncertain. Germline CDR1 SNHLY, CDR2 FYNNEI. This CDR3 comprises 12 residues. Trimming removed 8 bases at V and 3 bases at J, with 9 bases between. The CDR3 nucleotides are TGTGCCAGCGCAGGCGCTACAGATACGCAGTATTTT. Translation: CASAGATDTQYF.

In this sample, this clonotype turned up many times. The gene calls are TRBV20-1 and TRBJ1-2, with no clear D. The length of the CDR3 is 12 residues. Germline V CDR1 and CDR2: DFQATT, SNEGSKA (reference sequence). Deletions cut 5 bases from V and 0 bases from J, with 7 bases between. CDR3 residues: CSAVQANYGYTF. The CDR3 DNA is TGCAGTGCTGTACAAGCTAACTATGGCTACACCTTC.

This clonotype was counted between two and nine times. One junction end disagrees with the germline gene, perhaps due to a read error. The rearrangement links TRBV6-2 or TRBV6-3 to TRBJ2-7; 9 bases fit TRBD1. In germline, CDR1 is MNHEY, CDR2 SVGEGT. There are 15 residues in the CDR3. CDR3 protein: CASSRPGQGSDEQYF. The CDR3 nucleotides are TGTGCCAGCAGCCGGCCGGGACAGGGCTCCGACGAGCAGTACTTC.

This clonotype appeared a few times. The chain has TRBV5-1 and TRBJ1-1; D remains unclear. Trimming took off 2 bases at V and 5 bases at J, with 16 bases between the two ends. The V gene's germline CDR1 is SGHRS and CDR2 YFSETQ. There are 15 residues in the CDR3. The DNA of the CDR3 is TGCGCCAGCAGCTTCATGGAAGGATGGGAGACTGAAGCTTTCTTT. This encodes CASSFMEGWETEAFF.

The chain links TRBV7-9 to TRBJ2-1; D may correspond to TRBD1 or TRBD2 (5 bases each). This CDR3 region has 14 residues. Germline CDR1 SEHNR, CDR2 FQNEAQ (reference sequence). The V gene lost 5 bases and the J gene lost 2 bases, with 10 bases spanning the gap. The CDR3 DNA follows: TGTGCCAGCAGCACCCGGGACGCCTACAATGAGCAGTTCTTC. Its translation is CASSTRDAYNEQFF.

J is TRBJ1-2 and V is TRBV6-5, with D possibly TRBD1 on 5 matching bases. Trimming shortened V by 7 bases and J by 7 bases, and 25 bases separated the two germline ends. The germline CDR1 and CDR2 sequences are MNHEY and SVGAGI. The CDR3 has 16 amino acids. For the CDR3, the DNA is TGTGCCAGCATTAGGGGCTCGGACCGCCCCCTGGGTGGCTACACCTTC. Its protein product is CASIRGSDRPLGGYTF.

This chain uses TRBV6-1 with TRBJ1-5; the D gene is possibly TRBD1 (6 bases). The germline V gene encodes CDR1 MNHNS and CDR2 SASEGT. V lost 1 base and J 7 bases, leaving 14 bases between the germline ends. The CDR3 sequence is 15 residues long. CDR3 protein: CASSEGRQVLQPQHF. The CDR3 coding sequence is TGTGCCAGCAGTGAAGGACGACAGGTGCTACAGCCCCAGCATTTT.

The sample holds a few counts of this clonotype. V gene TRBV12-3 or TRBV12-4 combines with J gene TRBJ2-2; TRBD2 is a possible D gene (5 bases). The CDR3 runs to 15 residues. The V gene lost 2 bases and the J gene lost 4 bases, with 11 bases spanning the gap. CDR3 sequence (DNA): TGTGCCAGCAGTTTAAGACGCGGAGGCACCGGGGAGCTGTTTTTT. It specifies CASSLRRGGTGELFF.

This clonotype was seen only a few times. The V call is TRBV20-1, the J call TRBJ1-5; weak D call: TRBD1 (5 bases). The CDR3 is made up of 12 amino acids. Looked up from germline, CDR1 is DFQATT and CDR2 is SNEGSKA (reference sequence). Between the trimmed V and J ends, which lost 6 bases and 7 bases, there was a span of 13 bases. The CDR3 loop is CSASGREQPQHF. The CDR3, as DNA: TGCAGTGCATCGGGCAGGGAACAGCCCCAGCATTTT.

The chain couples TRBV29-1 to TRBJ2-5; tentatively, D is TRBD1 (6 bases). Germline CDR1 is SQVTM and CDR2 is ANQGSEA. V gave up 3 bases and J gave up 4 bases, with 12 bases separating them. This CDR3 has 13 residues. CDR3 loop: CSVESGGAETQYF. The CDR3 region has the DNA TGCAGCGTTGAGAGTGGGGGCGCAGAGACCCAGTACTTC. Complete variable domain (other parts from reference TRBV29-1 and TRBJ2-5): SAVISQKPSRDICQRGTSLTIQCQVDSQVTMMFWYRQQPGQSLTLIATANQGSEATYESGFVIDKFPISRPNLTFSTLTVSNMSPEDSSIYLCSVESGGAETQYFGPGTRLLVL.

The table lists this clonotype with a few counts. CDR3 loop: CVGRGRLNTEAFF. For the CDR3, the DNA is TGTGTAGGACGAGGGCGGTTGAACACTGAAGCTTTCTTT. The rearrangement joins TRBV7-2 to TRBJ1-1, with D hard to call. Looked up from germline, CDR1 is SGHTA and CDR2 is FQGNSA. The CDR3 is 13 amino acids.

J is TRBJ2-7 and V is TRBV20-1; D remains ambiguous. CDR3 size: 15 residues. With 3 bases removed from V and 2 bases from J, the gap between germline ends came to 17 bases. Per the germline V gene, CDR1 is DFQATT and CDR2 is SNEGSKA (reference sequence). The CDR3 here is CSARRPSISTYEQYF. CDR3 coding DNA: TGCAGTGCTAGGCGACCCTCGATATCCACCTACGAGCAGTACTTC.

This clonotype was counted ten times or more. A read error may account for a junction end that differs from germline. This sequence joins TRBV9 and TRBJ2-1; D possibly corresponds to TRBD1 (6 bases). The CDR3 runs 14 residues. Germline V gives CDR1 SGDLS, CDR2 YYNGEE. The CDR3, as DNA: TGCGCCAGCAGCGTAGGGGGCTCCTACAATGAGCAGTTCTTC. Translating gives CASSVGGSYNEQFF.

This clonotype was seen only a few times. V gene TRBV4-3 combines with J gene TRBJ1-6; no firm D call. V lost 4 bases and J lost 2, with 6 bases in between. Germline CDR1 and CDR2: LGHNA and YSLEER. The CDR3 totals 14 residues. CDR3 DNA: TGCGCCAGCAGCCCTAGGGCCTATAATTCACCCCTCCACTTT. Translated: CASSPRAYNSPLHF.